One sample yielded the 16 T cell receptor beta chains listed below, sequenced in a study of blood T cell repertoires in COVID-19. Using immunoSEQ multiplex PCR, the repertoire was profiled, and TCRdb retains in-frame clones only, with some absent. Of a few hundred thousand clones detected, around four fifths appear once; the ten largest clones hold roughly a tenth. Sequencing was carried out using peripheral blood. These receptors were obtained from a woman over 75 with COVID-19, enrolled during active disease.

J is TRBJ1-2 and V is TRBV28; D might be TRBD1 (5 bases). CDR1 and CDR2 from the germline V gene are MDHEN and SYDVKM. Trimming cost V 3 bases and J 4 bases, with 15 bases left between them. CDR3 size: 15 residues. Written as DNA, the CDR3 is TGTGCCAGCAGTTTTCGCCCCAGGGTAGGCTATGGCTACACCTTC. Amino acids: CASSFRPRVGYGYTF.

The chain recombines TRBV7-2 with TRBJ1-1; D unclear. From germline, CDR1 is SGHTA and CDR2 FQGNSA. The CDR3 is made up of 14 amino acids. V was clipped by 2 bases and J by 5 bases, with 12 bases between them. The CDR3 spells CASSLNRGGTEAFF. As DNA, the CDR3 is TGTGCCAGCAGCTTAAATCGGGGAGGGACTGAAGCTTTCTTT.

The chain is built from TRBV24-1 and TRBJ2-5; D possibly corresponds to TRBD2 (6 bases). The germline V gene has CDR1 KGHDR and CDR2 SFDVKD. The germline V and J ends were trimmed by 9 bases and 5 bases, with 15 bases remaining between them. CDR3 length: 13 residues. The CDR3 sequence is CATSGLWGETQYF. The CDR3 coding sequence is TGTGCCACCTCGGGACTTTGGGGCGAGACCCAGTACTTC.

V is TRBV6-1 and J is TRBJ1-2, with 12 nucleotides matching TRBD1. J lost 5 bases, V lost 4 bases, and 11 bases had no gene match. The germline CDR1 and CDR2 sequences are MNHNS and SASEGT. This CDR3 comprises 17 residues. The CDR3 spells CASSAPPGTGGEYGYTF. CDR3 in DNA: TGTGCCAGCAGTGCCCCTCCCGGGACAGGGGGCGAGTATGGCTACACCTTC.

The V gene is TRBV28, the J gene TRBJ1-2; 7 positions match TRBD1. The length of the CDR3 is 15 residues. J lost 2 bases, V lost 6 bases, and 9 bases had no gene match. CDR1 MDHEN and CDR2 SYDVKM come from the germline V gene. CDR3 sequence (DNA): TGTGCCAGCAGCCCAAGGGGGCTTGAAAACTATGGCTACACCTTC. The encoded protein is CASSPRGLENYGYTF.

This clone appeared a few times. The chain couples TRBV5-1 to TRBJ2-1; D is possibly TRBD1 (5 bases). Trimming cost V 1 base and J 2 bases, with 13 bases left between them. The CDR3 length is 16 residues. Germline V gene sequence: CDR1 SGHRS, CDR2 YFSETQ. Written as DNA, the CDR3 is TGCGCCAGCAGCTTGAGAGTTGGCAGGGCCTACAATGAGCAGTTCTTC. It codes for CASSLRVGRAYNEQFF.

The rearrangement links TRBV6-2 or TRBV6-3 to TRBJ2-1; TRBD2 matches at 7 bases. The CDR3 spans 12 residues. The J segment lost 13 bases and the V segment lost 4 bases, leaving 7 bases of the junction unmatched. Germline CDR1 MNHEY, CDR2 SVGEGT. The CDR3 spells CASSWEGGAQFF. CDR3 coding DNA: TGTGCCAGCAGTTGGGAGGGCGGTGCTCAGTTCTTC.

The chain links TRBV5-6 to TRBJ2-4, with 7 bases identical to TRBD1. The ends lost 4 bases at V and 0 bases at J; junction bases unmatched: 4. Germline-derived CDR1 and CDR2 are SGHDT and YYEEEE. The CDR3 has 15 amino acids. As DNA, the CDR3 is TGTGCCAGCAGCGGGACAGCCCGAGCCAAAAACATTCAGTACTTC. It encodes CASSGTARAKNIQYF. Complete variable domain (other parts from reference TRBV5-6 and TRBJ2-4): DAGVTQSPTHLIKTRGQQVTLRCSPKSGHDTVSWYQQALGQGPQFIFQYYEEEERQRGNFPDRFSGHQFPNYSSELNVNALLLGDSALYLCASSGTARAKNIQYFGAGTRLSVL.

The rearrangement links TRBV7-2 to TRBJ2-5; TRBD1 matches 7 bases. The germline gives CDR1 SGHTA, CDR2 FQGNSA. J was trimmed by 1 base and V by 5 bases; bases with no gene match: 7. The CDR3 has 15 residues. CDR3 sequence: CASSPLGTAQETQYF. CDR3 in DNA: TGTGCCAGCAGCCCGTTAGGGACAGCCCAAGAGACCCAGTACTTC.

The chain couples TRBV28 to TRBJ1-2; 7 nucleotides align to TRBD1. V was pared by 6 bases and J by 5 bases, with 9 bases of the junction left unmatched. Germline loops: CDR1 MDHEN, CDR2 SYDVKM. The CDR3 contains 14 residues. The CDR3 is CASSRAGTDYGYTF. The DNA of the CDR3 is TGTGCCAGCAGCCGAGCCGGGACAGATTATGGCTACACCTTC.

The chain recombines TRBV2 with TRBJ1-1, with D possibly matching TRBD1 (6 bases). Germline V gene data show CDR1 as SNHLY and CDR2 as FYNNEI. The CDR3 extends over 13 amino acids. Trimming removed 6 bases at V and 2 bases at J, with 10 bases between. DNA of the CDR3: TGTGCCAGCAGAAGGACAGCCAACACTGAAGCTTTCTTT. Its protein is CASRRTANTEAFF.

V gene TRBV4-2 combines with J gene TRBJ1-1, with D maybe TRBD1 (5 bases). The CDR3 covers 13 residues. Looked up from germline, CDR1 is LGHNA and CDR2 is YNFKEQ. V shed 4 bases and J shed 1 base, with 7 bases lying between them. The CDR3 sequence: CASSRDRNTEAFF. The CDR3, as DNA: TGTGCCAGCAGCCGAGACAGGAACACTGAAGCTTTCTTT.

The rearrangement joins TRBV6-5 to TRBJ2-3; D gene unclear. This CDR3 is built from 13 residues. V lost 4 bases to trimming and J lost 1 base, with 6 bases between them. Germline-derived CDR1 and CDR2 are MNHEY and SVGAGI. The CDR3 loop is CASSSRGTDTQYF. The CDR3 nucleotides read TGTGCCAGCAGTTCCCGGGGCACAGATACGCAGTATTTT.

The rearrangement links TRBV18 to TRBJ1-1; 7 bases map to TRBD1. Trimming took 2 bases from V and 8 from J; bases not matched to a gene: 11. Germline CDR1 reads KGHSH; CDR2 reads LQKENI. The length of the CDR3 is 15 residues. The CDR3 here is CASSPSLRDREEAFF. The CDR3 coding sequence is TGTGCCAGCTCACCATCACTCCGGGACAGAGAAGAAGCTTTCTTT.

V and J are TRBV7-3 and TRBJ1-4; D ambiguous. This CDR3 has 13 amino acids. V lost 0 bases and J 8 bases, leaving 7 bases between the germline ends. Germline V gene sequence: CDR1 SGHTA, CDR2 FQGTGA. Written as DNA, the CDR3 is TGTGCCAGCAGCTTAACGTTCGGGGAAAAACTGTTTTTT. This codes for CASSLTFGEKLFF. Full variable domain (remainder filled in from reference TRBV7-3 and TRBJ1-4): GAGVSQTPSNKVTEKGKYVELRCDPISGHTALYWYRQSLGQGPEFLIYFQGTGAADDSGLPNDRFFAVRPEGSVSTLKIQRTERGDSAVYLCASSLTFGEKLFFGSGTQLSVL.

The J gene is TRBJ1-5, the V gene TRBV19; D remains unclear. Trimming took off 1 base at V and 5 bases at J, with 18 bases between the two ends. In germline, CDR1 is LNHDA, CDR2 SQIVND (reference sequence). This CDR3 region has 17 residues. Written as DNA, the CDR3 is TGTGCCAGTAGTATAGTACCGGGATCACTAGGGCATCAGCCCCAGCATTTT. Translation gives CASSIVPGSLGHQPQHF. The variable domain in full, with the rest retrieved from reference TRBV19 and TRBJ1-5, is DGGITQSPKYLFRKEGQNVTLSCEQNLNHDAMYWYRQDPGQGLRLIYYSQIVNDFQKGDIAEGYSVSREKKESFPLTVTSAQKNPTAFYLCASSIVPGSLGHQPQHFGDGTRLSIL.